A single T cell receptor (beta chain) is shown here with its context. The germline gives CDR1 SGHTA, CDR2 FQGNSA. The CDR3 extends over 18 amino acids. Losses at the gene ends were 5 bases for V and 0 bases for J; bases not matched to a gene: 9. This entry belongs to a study of blood T cell repertoires in COVID-19. Study-level background: From the United States, Italy and Spain came samples of acute and convalescent COVID-19. T cells, B-cell-depleted T cells, or PBMCs supplied cDNA or gDNA.

As originally analysed: It was from reference gene primer amplification that nucleated cell counts were estimated. TCRdb's copy holds only in-frame clones and misses some; the assay was immunoSEQ multiplex PCR. V, J and clone size reflect that table, while D and trimming were determined from the DNA. The data show about 120,000 clones, roughly nine tenths seen once. This receptor was taken from a man in his fifties or sixties with active COVID-19. The V gene is TRBV7-2, the J gene TRBJ2-5; 13 bases are shared with TRBD2. Sequencing was carried out using peripheral blood. For the CDR3, the DNA is TGTGCCAGCAGCACAGGGACTAGCGGGACTAGGTACCAAGAGACCCAGTACTTC. Translation gives CASSTGTSGTRYQETQYF.